These 7 T cell receptor beta chains were sequenced from one sample in a study of immune evolution from preneoplasia to lung adenocarcinoma. TCRdb keeps only in-frame clones here, not all; method: immunoSEQ multiplex PCR. The sample yields several thousand clones, approximately 78% seen once. The specimen was FFPE lung adenocarcinoma in situ tissue. The source is an older person with lung adenocarcinoma.

The chain joins TRBV5-1 to TRBJ2-7, with TRBD1 identical over 11 bases. The CDR3 sequence is 16 residues long. The germline gives CDR1 SGHRS, CDR2 YFSETQ. Trimming removed 5 bases from V and 6 bases from J; junction bases left unmatched: 13. The CDR3 reads CASSPMVGQGASEQYF. CDR3 in DNA: TGCGCCAGCAGTCCAATGGTCGGACAGGGGGCGAGCGAGCAGTACTTC.

This chain joins TRBV13 and TRBJ2-7, with D possibly called TRBD1 or TRBD2 (5 bases each). The length of the CDR3 is 14 residues. Trimming left V 6 bases short and J 1 base short, with 13 bases between. Germline V CDR1 and CDR2: PRHDT, FYEKMQ (reference sequence). CDR3 region: CASRLGTQSYEQYF. The CDR3 bases are TGTGCCAGCAGGCTCGGGACCCAGTCCTACGAGCAGTACTTC.

This chain uses TRBV14 with TRBJ1-6; D is unresolved. CDR1 and CDR2 (germline): SGHDN, FVKESK. The ends were cut back, 2 bases at V and 2 bases at J, with 4 bases in the middle. The CDR3 covers 14 residues. CDR3 sequence reads: CASSQLTYNSPLHF. The CDR3 bases are TGTGCCAGCAGCCAACTTACCTATAATTCACCCCTCCACTTT.

This clone was detected a few times. This chain uses TRBV18 with TRBJ1-2, with 7 bases aligning to TRBD1. V trimming: 3 bases; J trimming: 3 bases; junction bases outside the gene matches: 10. CDR1 and CDR2 (germline): KGHSH, LQKENI. The CDR3 is 16 amino acids. The CDR3, as DNA: TGTGCCAGCTCACCGAAGGGACAGCTTCACCACTATGGCTACACCTTC. Residues: CASSPKGQLHHYGYTF.

On this clone: At one end the junction does not follow the germline gene, possibly because of a read error. The V and J genes are TRBV11-2 and TRBJ2-1; 8 nucleotides align to TRBD1. Germline V gives CDR1 SGHAT, CDR2 FQNNGV. This CDR3 contains 14 residues. The CDR3 reads CASARTGTDNEQLF. DNA for the CDR3: TGTGCCAGCGCCCGGACAGGGACCGACAATGAGCAGCTCTTC.

V is TRBV11-1 and J is TRBJ1-5; a weak D match, TRBD1 (5 bases). Trimming shortened V by 1 base and J by 6 bases, and 7 bases separated the two germline ends. CDR3 length: 13 residues. Germline CDR1 is SGHAT and CDR2 is FQDESV (reference sequence). CDR3 in amino acids: CASSLGTGQPQHF. The DNA of the CDR3 is TGTGCCAGCAGCTTAGGTACAGGTCAGCCCCAGCATTTT.

The chain has TRBV6-6 and TRBJ1-6; D unclear. Germline lookup yields CDR1 MNHNY and CDR2 SVGAGI (reference sequence). V was cut by 6 bases and J by 9 bases, with 15 bases left in between. CDR3 length: 14 residues. CDR3 nucleotide sequence: TGTGCCAGCAGGCACGAGGCATCTGCTTCACCCCTCCACTTT. Its protein product is CASRHEASASPLHF.